The clone carrying this T cell receptor beta chain was detected only a few times. Its antigen remains unidentified. Other DNA sequences in this sample translate to the same CDR3. The data are from a study of beta chain features in type 1 diabetes. Of the isolated RNA, all was reverse transcribed, and so the sequenced material was expressed TCRB transcripts. Some clones are missing from TCRdb's copy, which holds only in-frame ones; the method was immunoSEQ multiplex PCR. The sample holds approximately 27,000 clones; 49% are singletons and the top ten take roughly 0.29%. Isolation of CD4+ naive, central memory, regulatory and stem cell-like memory cells was achieved by sorting via CD45RO/CCR7/CD25/CD127/CD95/CD27. Populations isolated by sorting all had purity greater than 95%. Study-wide points: In all four CD4+ subsets, TCRB CDR3 length was significantly, moderately reduced in type 1 diabetes. Among patients, naive, central memory and Treg TCRB repertoires appeared more similar than among healthy donors.

This clonotype was obtained from a man in his thirties or forties with type 1 diabetes. The specimen sequenced was stem cell memory CD4+ T cells from blood.

This CDR3 is CASSKDRNTEAFF. As DNA, the CDR3 is TGTGCCAGCTCAAAGGACAGAAACACTGAAGCTTTCTTT. The gene calls are TRBV18 and TRBJ1-1, with D perhaps TRBD1 (6 bases). CDR1 is KGHSH and CDR2 is LQKENI in the germline V gene. CDR3 size: 13 residues. Trimming left V 5 bases short and J 2 bases short, with 9 bases between.